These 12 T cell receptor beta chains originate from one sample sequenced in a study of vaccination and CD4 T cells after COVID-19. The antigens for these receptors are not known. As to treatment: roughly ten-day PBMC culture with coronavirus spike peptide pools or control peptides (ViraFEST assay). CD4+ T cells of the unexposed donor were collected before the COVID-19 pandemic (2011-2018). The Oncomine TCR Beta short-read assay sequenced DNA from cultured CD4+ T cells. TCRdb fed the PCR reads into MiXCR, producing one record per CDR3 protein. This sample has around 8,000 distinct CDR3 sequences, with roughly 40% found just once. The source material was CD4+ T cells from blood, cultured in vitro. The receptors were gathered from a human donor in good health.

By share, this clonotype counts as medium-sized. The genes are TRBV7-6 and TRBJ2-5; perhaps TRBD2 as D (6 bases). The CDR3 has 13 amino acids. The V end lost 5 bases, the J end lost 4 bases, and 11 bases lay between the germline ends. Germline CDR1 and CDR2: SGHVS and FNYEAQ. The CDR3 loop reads CASSRGGPETQYF. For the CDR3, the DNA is TGTGCCAGCAGCCGGGGAGGTCCAGAGACCCAGTACTTC. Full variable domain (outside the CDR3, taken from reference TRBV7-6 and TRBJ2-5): GAGVSQSPRYKVTKRGQDVALRCDPISGHVSLYWYRQALGQGPEFLTYFNYEAQQDKSGLPNDRFSAERPEGSISTLTIQRTEQRDSAMYRCASSRGGPETQYFGPGTRLLVL.

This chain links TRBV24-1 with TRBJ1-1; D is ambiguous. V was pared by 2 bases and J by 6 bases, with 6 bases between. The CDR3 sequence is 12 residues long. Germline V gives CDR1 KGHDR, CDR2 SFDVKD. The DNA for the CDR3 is TGTGCCACCAGTGATTCAGGACCTGAAGCTTTCTTT. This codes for CATSDSGPEAFF.

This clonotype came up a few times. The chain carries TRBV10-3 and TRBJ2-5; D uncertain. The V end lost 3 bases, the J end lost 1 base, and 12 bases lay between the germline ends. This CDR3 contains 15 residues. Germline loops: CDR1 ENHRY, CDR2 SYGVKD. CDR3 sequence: CAISDIVTTQETQYF. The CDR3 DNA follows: TGTGCCATCAGTGATATTGTCACAACCCAAGAGACCCAGTACTTC.

CDR3 sequence: CASLLAANTDTQYF. CDR3 coding DNA: TGTGCCAGCCTACTAGCGGCAAACACAGATACGCAGTATTTT. This chain uses TRBV7-8 with TRBJ2-3; 8 bases agree with TRBD2. The CDR3 is 14 amino acids. Germline assignment: CDR1 SGHVS and CDR2 FQNEAQ. Losses at the gene ends were 8 bases for V and 2 bases for J; bases not matched to a gene: 6.

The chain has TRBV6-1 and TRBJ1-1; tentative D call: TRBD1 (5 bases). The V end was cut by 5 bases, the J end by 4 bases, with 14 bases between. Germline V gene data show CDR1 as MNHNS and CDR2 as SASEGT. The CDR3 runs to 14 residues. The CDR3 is CASSLGGWVTEAFF. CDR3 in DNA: TGTGCCAGCAGTCTGGGGGGGTGGGTCACTGAAGCTTTCTTT.

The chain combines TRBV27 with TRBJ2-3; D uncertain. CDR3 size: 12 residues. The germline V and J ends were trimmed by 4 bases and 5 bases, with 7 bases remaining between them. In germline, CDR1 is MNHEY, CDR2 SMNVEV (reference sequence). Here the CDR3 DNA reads TGTGCCAGCAGTTCCCAAGAAGATACGCAGTATTTT. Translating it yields CASSSQEDTQYF.

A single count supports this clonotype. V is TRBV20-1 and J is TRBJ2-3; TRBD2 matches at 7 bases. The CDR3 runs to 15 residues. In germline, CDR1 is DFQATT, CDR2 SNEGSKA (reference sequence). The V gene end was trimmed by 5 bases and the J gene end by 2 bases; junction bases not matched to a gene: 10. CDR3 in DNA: TGCAGTGCTGGGACGTGGAGCGGGGCCACAGATACGCAGTATTTT. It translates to CSAGTWSGATDTQYF.

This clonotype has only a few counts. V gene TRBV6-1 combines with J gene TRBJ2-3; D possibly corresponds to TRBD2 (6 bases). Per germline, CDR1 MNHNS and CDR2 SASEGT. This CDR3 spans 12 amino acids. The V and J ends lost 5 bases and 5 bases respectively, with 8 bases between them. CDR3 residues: CASSQGGDTQYF. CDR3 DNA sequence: TGTGCCAGCAGTCAGGGAGGAGATACGCAGTATTTT.

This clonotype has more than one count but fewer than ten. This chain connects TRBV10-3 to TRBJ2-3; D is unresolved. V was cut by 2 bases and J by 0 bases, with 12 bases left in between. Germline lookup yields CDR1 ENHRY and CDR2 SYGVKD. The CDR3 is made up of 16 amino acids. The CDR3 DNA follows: TGTGCCATCAGTGAGACGGTGATGGGCAGCACAGATACGCAGTATTTT. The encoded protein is CAISETVMGSTDTQYF.

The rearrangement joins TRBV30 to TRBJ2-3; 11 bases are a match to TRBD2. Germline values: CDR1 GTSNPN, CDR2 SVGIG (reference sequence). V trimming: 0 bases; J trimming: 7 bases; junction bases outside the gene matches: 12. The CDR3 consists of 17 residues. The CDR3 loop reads CAWSVLTSGRGYNTQYF. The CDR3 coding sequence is TGTGCCTGGAGTGTACTAACTAGCGGGAGAGGGTATAATACGCAGTATTTT.

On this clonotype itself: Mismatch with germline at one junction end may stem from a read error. The CDR3 protein is CTSSPPRNLGAQPQHF. The CDR3 coding sequence is TGTACCAGCAGCCCGCCCCGAAATCTGGGGGCTCAGCCCCAGCATTTT. V is TRBV6-1 and J is TRBJ1-5, with D maybe TRBD1 (6 bases). This CDR3 comprises 16 residues. CDR1 and CDR2 (germline): MNHNS, SASEGT.

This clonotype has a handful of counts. CDR3: CASSFALQETQYF. CDR3 nucleotides: TGTGCCAGCAGCTTTGCCCTTCAAGAGACCCAGTACTTC. The chain uses TRBV7-7 and TRBJ2-5; D gene unclear. V gave up 3 bases and J gave up 2 bases, with 7 bases separating them. CDR1 and CDR2 from the germline V gene are SSHAT and FNYEAQ (reference sequence). CDR3 size: 13 residues.